The clone carrying this T cell receptor beta chain has a handful of counts. This CDR3 is also generated by other DNA sequences in the sample. The source of the sample is a study of blood T cell repertoires in COVID-19. Study in general: Researchers got acute and convalescent COVID-19 samples from the United States, Italy and Spain. The analysed material was cDNA or gDNA that came from T cells, B-cell-depleted T cells, or PBMCs.

Authors' data handling: Reference gene primer amplification gave nucleated cell count estimates. Produced via immunoSEQ multiplex PCR; TCRdb's table is partial and in-frame only. V and J calls and clone size are given by that table; D and trimming were obtained from the DNA. Here the sample spans approximately 250,000 clones, roughly nine tenths being singletons. Specimen: peripheral blood. This TCR was recovered from a man aged 35 to 55 with active or convalescent COVID-19.

CDR3 bases: TGTGCCAGCAGCGTGGGCAGTAACACTGAAGCTTTCTTT. Translating it yields CASSVGSNTEAFF. The rearrangement joins TRBV9 to TRBJ1-1; D is undetermined. The ends were cut back, 2 bases at V and 2 bases at J, with 7 bases in the middle. CDR1 is SGDLS, CDR2 YYNGEE, per germline. CDR3 length: 13 residues.